This T cell receptor (beta chain) emerged from a study of OX40 agonist ivuxolimab in advanced cancers. Per the germline V gene, CDR1 is SEHNR and CDR2 is FQNEAQ (reference sequence). Trimming left V 0 bases short and J 3 bases short, with 6 bases between. The CDR3 consists of 14 residues. The assay was immunoSEQ multiplex PCR, and TCRdb's table has in-frame clones only and misses some. The sample holds roughly 53,000 clones; roughly 84% are singletons and the top ten take over 0.55%. The receptor's source is an adult with an advanced solid tumor such as melanoma, head and neck, liver or kidney cancer. The sequencing used CD4+ or CD8+ T cells sorted from blood, collected in a trial of the OX40 agonist ivuxolimab. V gene TRBV7-9 combines with J gene TRBJ1-5; possible D gene TRBD1, 5 bases. DNA for the CDR3: TGTGCCAGCAGCTTAGCAGGGACCAATCAGCCCCAGCATTTT. This translates into CASSLAGTNQPQHF.